The source of this TCR beta chain is a study of spatial heterogeneity in lung cancer. Looking at the study overall: Donors were roughly 70 untreated early-stage non-small cell lung cancer patients. PBMC samples from follow-up, when available, were sequenced at a median of about 2 years post-resection.

TCRdb analysed the 5' RACE reads with MiXCR anew, one entry per CDR3 protein. The table has 100,000 to 120,000 distinct CDR3 sequences, 10% to 12% seen once; the top ten hold 20% to 30%. This clonotype was counted a few times. The antigen remains unidentified. V was pared by 5 bases and J by 4 bases, with 11 bases of the junction left unmatched. Per the germline V gene, CDR1 is SEHNR and CDR2 is FQNEAQ (reference sequence). This CDR3 has 17 amino acids. Study-wide results and caveats: Relative to follow-up, resection was when ubiquitous expanded tumor TCRs appeared more in blood.

As to time point: blood at routine non-recurrence follow-up after resection. Whole RNA obtained from tumor, nontumor lung or frozen PBMC underwent sequencing without sorting. This TCR was sampled from a female donor with early-stage non-small cell lung cancer. The sequences come from PBMCs, collected at follow-up. The gene calls are TRBV7-9 and TRBJ2-3; 11 nucleotides align to TRBD2. In DNA form, the CDR3 reads TGTGCCAGCAGCCAGATCACTAGCGGGAGTAGAGCAGATACGCAGTATTTT. Amino acids: CASSQITSGSRADTQYF.